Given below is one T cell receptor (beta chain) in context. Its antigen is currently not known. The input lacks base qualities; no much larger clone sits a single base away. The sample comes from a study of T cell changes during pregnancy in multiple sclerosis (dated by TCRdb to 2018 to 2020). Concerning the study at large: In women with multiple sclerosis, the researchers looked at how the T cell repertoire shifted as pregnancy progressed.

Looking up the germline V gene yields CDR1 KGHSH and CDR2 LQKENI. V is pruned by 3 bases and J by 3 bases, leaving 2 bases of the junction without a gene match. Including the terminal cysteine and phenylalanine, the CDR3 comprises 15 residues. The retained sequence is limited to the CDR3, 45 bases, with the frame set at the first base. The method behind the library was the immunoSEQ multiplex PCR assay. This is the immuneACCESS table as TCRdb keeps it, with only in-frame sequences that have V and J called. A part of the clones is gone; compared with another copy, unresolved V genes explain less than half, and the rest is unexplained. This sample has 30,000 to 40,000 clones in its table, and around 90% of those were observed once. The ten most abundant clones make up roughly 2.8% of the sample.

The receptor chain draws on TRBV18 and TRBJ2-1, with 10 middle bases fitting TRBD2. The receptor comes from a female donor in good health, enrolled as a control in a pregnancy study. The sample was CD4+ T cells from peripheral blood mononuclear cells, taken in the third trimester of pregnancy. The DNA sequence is TGTGCCAGCTCACCCAAGCGGGGGGGCTACAATGAGCAGTTCTTC. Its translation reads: CASSPKRGGYNEQFF.